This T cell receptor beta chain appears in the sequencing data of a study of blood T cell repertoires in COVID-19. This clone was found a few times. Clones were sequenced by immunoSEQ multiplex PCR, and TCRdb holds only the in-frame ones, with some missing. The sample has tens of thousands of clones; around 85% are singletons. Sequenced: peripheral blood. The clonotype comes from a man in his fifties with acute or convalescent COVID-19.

DNA of the CDR3: TGTGCCAGCAGTGAAAAGGCGGGAGCGGGATACAATGAGCAGTTCTTC. It is translated as CASSEKAGAGYNEQFF. This chain joins TRBV2 and TRBJ2-1; 7 nucleotides line up with TRBD2. V lost 2 bases, J lost 4 bases, and 8 bases stayed unmatched. This CDR3 has 16 residues. Germline V gene lookup returns CDR1 SNHLY and CDR2 FYNNEI.